These 14 T cell receptor beta chains originate from one sample sequenced in a study of cytomegalovirus exposure and HLA in healthy donors (dated by TCRdb to 2017 to 2019). The protocol used for the library was the immunoSEQ multiplex PCR assay. A mixture of 60 forward primers for TCR Vbeta segments and 13 reverse primers for TCR Jbeta segments was used in the multiplex PCR. This is the immuneACCESS table as TCRdb keeps it, with only in-frame sequences that have V and J called. A part of the clones is gone; compared with another copy, unresolved V genes explain less than half, and the rest is unexplained. Across this sample there are 150,000 or so clones, with 75% seen only once. 6.5% to 9% of the sample rests with the top ten. The sample taken for sequencing was PBMCs. The receptors stem from a man between 25 and 39 years old in good health and CMV-seronegative.

The rearrangement uses TRBV2 and TRBJ1-1, with D maybe TRBD1 (5 bases). Germline lookup yields CDR1 SNHLY and CDR2 FYNNEI. Between the trimmed V and J ends, which lost 3 bases and 1 base, there was a span of 15 bases. CDR3 length: 16 residues. CDR3 protein: CASSEGLRGGNTEAFF. The CDR3 region has the DNA TGTGCCAGCAGTGAGGGGCTGCGGGGTGGGAACACTGAAGCTTTCTTT.

The gene calls are TRBV5-1 and TRBJ1-3; D unresolved. Germline CDR1 SGHRS, CDR2 YFSETQ. With 0 bases removed from V and 3 bases from J, the gap between germline ends came to 13 bases. The CDR3 runs to 16 residues. The CDR3 coding sequence is TGCGCCAGCAGCTTGGTATACACCGGAGGTGGAAACACCATATATTTT. Translating it yields CASSLVYTGGGNTIYF.

V and J are TRBV5-5 and TRBJ1-2; 10 nucleotides match TRBD1. The CDR3 sequence is 15 residues long. Trimming took 4 bases from V and 4 from J; bases not matched to a gene: 7. Germline CDR1 is SGHKS and CDR2 is YYEKEE (reference sequence). The CDR3 DNA reads TGTGCCAGCAGCCCCGACAGGGGGCGCGTCTATGGCTACACCTTC. Translating it yields CASSPDRGRVYGYTF.

This clone appeared a single time. This chain links TRBV28 with TRBJ2-1; 10 bases are a match to TRBD2. V shed 5 bases, J shed 12 bases, and the junction held 10 bases outside the gene matches. The CDR3 has 14 residues. The germline CDR1 and CDR2 sequences are MDHEN and SYDVKM. CDR3: CASSRGGAGGTQFF. The CDR3 nucleotides are TGTGCCAGCAGTCGGGGGGGAGCGGGGGGGACGCAGTTCTTC.

Concerning this clone itself: An end of the junction differs from the germline gene, which may be a read error. This chain links TRBV28 with TRBJ1-5, with 9 bases fitting TRBD1. Per the germline V gene, CDR1 is MDHEN and CDR2 is SYDVKM. CDR3 length: 16 amino acids. The CDR3 protein is CASSLWTGVNNQPQHF. The CDR3 nucleotides read TGTGCCAGCAGTCTATGGACAGGGGTTAACAATCAGCCCCAGCATTTT.

The chain combines TRBV4-2 with TRBJ2-3; TRBD1 agrees at 8 bases. The CDR3 totals 15 residues. Germline V lookup: CDR1 LGHNA, CDR2 YNFKEQ. V lost 4 bases and J lost 8; bases outside the gene matches: 11. This chain's CDR3 is CASSPLGQGGGTQYF. The CDR3 bases are TGTGCCAGCAGCCCGTTAGGACAGGGTGGAGGTACGCAGTATTTT.

The rearrangement joins TRBV11-2 to TRBJ2-7; 9 bases are a match to TRBD1. The CDR3 length is 16 residues. The germline V gene encodes CDR1 SGHAT and CDR2 FQNNGV. The J segment lost 2 bases and the V segment lost 5 bases, leaving 10 bases of the junction unmatched. The CDR3 sequence: CASSVRTGAGTYEQYF. CDR3 DNA sequence: TGTGCCAGCAGCGTCCGGACAGGGGCCGGGACCTACGAGCAGTACTTC.

The genes are TRBV19 and TRBJ2-7; 9 bases map to TRBD1. V trimming: 4 bases; J trimming: 1 base; junction bases outside the gene matches: 5. The CDR3 consists of 15 residues. Germline loops: CDR1 LNHDA, CDR2 SQIVND (reference sequence). The CDR3 DNA follows: TGTGCCAGTAGTAGCAGGACAGGGGCGTCCTACGAGCAGTACTTC. Its translation: CASSSRTGASYEQYF.

V gene TRBV4-2 combines with J gene TRBJ2-1; D not certain. Germline values: CDR1 LGHNA, CDR2 YNFKEQ. This CDR3 spans 16 amino acids. Trimming shortened V by 0 bases and J by 4 bases, and 13 bases separated the two germline ends. CDR3 amino acids: CASSQESAGDYNEQFF. CDR3 coding DNA: TGTGCCAGCAGCCAAGAGTCGGCCGGAGATTACAATGAGCAGTTCTTC.

This sequence joins TRBV28 and TRBJ1-5; TRBD1 aligns across 10 bases. This CDR3 has 17 amino acids. V lost 6 bases to trimming and J lost 0 bases; unmatched junction nucleotides: 8. Germline-derived CDR1 and CDR2 are MDHEN and SYDVKM. DNA of the CDR3: TGTGCCAGCAGGGACGACAGGGGGCTCTATAGCAATCAGCCCCAGCATTTT. Protein product: CASRDDRGLYSNQPQHF.

In DNA form, the CDR3 reads TGCGCCAGCAGCCAACTGGAGAGGAACACTGAAGCTTTCTTT. It yields the protein CASSQLERNTEAFF. The chain has TRBV4-1 and TRBJ1-1; D is unresolved. This CDR3 contains 14 residues. V was trimmed by 2 bases and J by 1 base, leaving 8 bases between them. Germline CDR1 MGHRA, CDR2 YSYEKL.

This clone was counted between two and nine times. V and J are TRBV14 and TRBJ2-3; TRBD2 matches at 8 bases. Germline V gene data show CDR1 as SGHDN and CDR2 as FVKESK. The trim removed 0 bases at V and 0 bases at J, leaving 8 bases unmatched. The CDR3 consists of 18 residues. This CDR3 is CASSQDSISGSSTDTQYF. The CDR3 bases are TGTGCCAGCAGCCAAGATTCGATCAGCGGGAGCAGCACAGATACGCAGTATTTT. Full variable domain (remainder filled in from reference TRBV14 and TRBJ2-3): EAGVTQFPSHSVIEKGQTVTLRCDPISGHDNLYWYRRVMGKEIKFLLHFVKESKQDESGMPNNRFLAERTGGTYSTLKVQPAELEDSGVYFCASSQDSISGSSTDTQYFGPGTRLTVL.

The chain uses TRBV27 and TRBJ2-1, with 9 bases identical to TRBD2. Per germline, CDR1 MNHEY and CDR2 SMNVEV (reference sequence). The junction had 0 bases not matched to a gene; V was cut back by 2 bases and J by 4 bases. The CDR3 loop spans 14 amino acids. The CDR3 reads CASSLAGGYNEQFF. The CDR3 nucleotides read TGTGCCAGCAGTTTAGCGGGAGGGTACAATGAGCAGTTCTTC.

This chain joins TRBV6-4 and TRBJ2-7, with D perhaps matching TRBD1 (6 bases). CDR3 length: 15 amino acids. V was shortened by 8 bases and J by 3 bases, with 20 bases between the two germline ends. Germline CDR1 and CDR2: MRHNA and SNTAGT. CDR3 loop: CASAKRGRGIYEQYF. Written as DNA, the CDR3 is TGTGCCAGCGCCAAACGGGGCAGGGGTATCTACGAGCAGTACTTC.